Presented here are 10 T cell receptor beta chains from one specimen sequenced in a study of T cell responses to AZD1222 COVID-19 vaccine. Clones were read by immunoSEQ multiplex PCR, and TCRdb kept only the in-frame ones, dropping some. This sample has fewer than 70,000 clones, with around 80% found just once. The specimen was peripheral blood, collected 28 days after the second AZD1222 dose. These receptors were taken from an adult who received the AZD1222 COVID-19 vaccine.

The chain combines TRBV2 with TRBJ2-3, with D perhaps TRBD2 (6 bases). Germline values: CDR1 SNHLY, CDR2 FYNNEI. This CDR3 comprises 13 residues. V was cut by 10 bases and J by 1 base, with 12 bases left in between. DNA of the CDR3: TGTGCCATCCCGCGGGGAGGCACAGATACGCAGTATTTT. Translating gives CAIPRGGTDTQYF.

This chain connects TRBV11-2 to TRBJ1-5; 7 nucleotides line up with TRBD1. Trimming removed 5 bases from V and 5 bases from J; junction bases left unmatched: 12. CDR1 is SGHAT, CDR2 FQNNGV, per germline. The length of the CDR3 is 16 residues. CDR3 amino acids: CASSPGQSVEYQPQHF. DNA for the CDR3: TGTGCCAGCAGCCCGGGACAGTCAGTTGAATATCAGCCCCAGCATTTT.

The chain combines TRBV5-1 with TRBJ2-7; 7 nucleotides align to TRBD2. J lost 2 bases, V lost 0 bases, and 8 bases had no gene match. Germline V gene data show CDR1 as SGHRS and CDR2 as YFSETQ. This CDR3 contains 16 residues. The CDR3 coding sequence is TGCGCCAGCAGCTTGGAGCTGGCGGGGGACGCCTACGAGCAGTACTTC. This translates into CASSLELAGDAYEQYF.

The CDR3 here is CASSFTTGGEQYF. The CDR3, as DNA: TGTGCCAGCAGCTTTACGACAGGGGGCGAGCAGTACTTC. The rearrangement uses TRBV7-8 and TRBJ2-7; 9 nucleotides agree with TRBD1. The CDR3 is 13 residues long. V lost 3 bases, J lost 6 bases, and 3 bases stayed unmatched. Germline V gene data show CDR1 as SGHVS and CDR2 as FQNEAQ.

The V call is TRBV6-4, the J call TRBJ1-1; maybe TRBD1 (5 bases). V lost 3 bases and J lost 1, with 15 bases in between. The germline CDR1 and CDR2 sequences are MRHNA and SNTAGT. This CDR3 spans 16 amino acids. The CDR3 DNA reads TGTGCCAGCAGTGATGTGTCCAGGAGGGGGAACACTGAAGCTTTCTTT. Protein: CASSDVSRRGNTEAFF.

V is TRBV21-1 and J is TRBJ2-3. TRBV21-1 is shown as a pseudogene. The CDR3 consists of 18 residues. The CDR3 nucleotides are TGTGCCAGCAGCAAACTCCAGGAAGGGGGGTGTTCAATAGATACGCAGTATTTT. This translates into CASSKLQEGGCSIDTQYF.

The CDR3 nucleotides are TGTGCCAGCAGCCCGGGTTACCCTTCGCCTGAAGCTTTCTTT. This gives the protein CASSPGYPSPEAFF. The gene calls are TRBV14 and TRBJ1-1; the D is unclear. CDR1 is SGHDN, CDR2 FVKESK, per germline. V lost 4 bases to trimming and J lost 6 bases, with 15 bases between them. The CDR3 extends over 14 amino acids.

This sequence joins TRBV9 and TRBJ1-5; D might be TRBD1 (6 bases). Between the trimmed V and J ends, which lost 10 bases and 0 bases, there was a span of 14 bases. From germline, CDR1 is SGDLS and CDR2 YYNGEE. CDR3 length: 14 residues. CDR3 sequence: CAGRHRVSNQPQHF. CDR3 DNA sequence: TGTGCCGGACGGCACAGGGTTAGCAATCAGCCCCAGCATTTT.

This clone was detected a few times. The chain combines TRBV7-6 with TRBJ2-7; D might be TRBD1 (7 bases). Germline V gene data show CDR1 as SGHVS and CDR2 as FNYEAQ. The CDR3 totals 14 residues. V was pared by 1 base and J by 4 bases, with 11 bases between. Written as DNA, the CDR3 is TGTGCCAGCAGCTTAGGCCAGGGGGGTTACGAGCAGTACTTC. As protein: CASSLGQGGYEQYF.

The chain joins TRBV4-3 to TRBJ2-3; TRBD2 might be the D (6 bases). V was clipped by 3 bases and J by 2 bases, with 24 bases between them. The CDR3 extends over 19 amino acids. Germline V gene data show CDR1 as LGHNA and CDR2 as YSLEER. The chain's CDR3 is CASSQEPYGAGRITDTQYF. The CDR3 DNA follows: TGCGCCAGCAGCCAGGAGCCTTACGGGGCGGGGAGAATCACAGATACGCAGTATTTT.